These T cell receptor beta chains were read from a single sample in a study of metastatic and nonmetastatic thyroid tumors. Using MiXCR, TCRdb reanalyzed the PCR reads. The table has several thousand clones, roughly a third seen once. The specimen was adjacent normal tissue. These receptors all come from a female donor with papillary thyroid cancer or a benign thyroid nodule (not recorded which). Some clones in this sample may be carry-over from other donors' samples. CDR3s include the opening cysteine and the closing phenylalanine or tryptophan. A D gene is named only where the DNA matches it firmly. Where a row states a size, it is once, few, many or the class of an expanded clone; other rows omit it.

j_call	d_call	v_call	clone_size	cdr3_nt	cdr3_aa
TRBJ1-2	-	TRBV30	-	TGTGCCTGGAGTGTACAAGGAGGGCTCGGCTATGGCTACACCTTC	CAWSVQGGLGYGYTF
TRBJ1-1	TRBD1	TRBV10-1	few	TGCGCCAGCAGTGAGACAGGGGCGACTGAAGCTTTCTTT	CASSETGATEAFF
TRBJ2-7	-	TRBV15	few	TGTGCCACCAGCAGAGAGGGGGGAGGTCGAGTGTACTTC	CATSREGGGRVYF
TRBJ1-2	TRBD1	TRBV20-1	-	TGCAGTGCTAGTAACCCCTGGGACAGGGACTATGGCTACACCTTC	CSASNPWDRDYGYTF
TRBJ2-7	-	TRBV30	-	TGTGCCTGGAGTGTACAAGGGCTTGGGGAGCAGTACTTC	CAWSVQGLGEQYF
TRBJ2-1	TRBD2	TRBV7-3	-	TGTGCCAGCAGCTTAGTACTAGCGGGAGGATATGAGCAGTTCTTC	CASSLVLAGGYEQFF
TRBJ2-2	-	TRBV27	few	TGTGCCAGCAGCCAAGATCGGATAGGTGAGCTGTTTTTT	CASSQDRIGELFF
TRBJ1-6	-	TRBV20-1	-	TGCAGTGCTTATCCGGACAGCTATAATTCACCCCTCCACTTT	CSAYPDSYNSPLHF
TRBJ2-2	TRBD2	TRBV27	few	TGTGCCAGCAGCTTAAGCGGGGGGGCCGGGGAGCTGTTTTTT	CASSLSGGAGELFF
TRBJ1-5	TRBD1	TRBV19	-	TGTGCCAGTAGTTTAACGCCGGGACAGGGCAATCAGCCCCAGCATTTT	CASSLTPGQGNQPQHF
TRBJ1-1	-	TRBV11-2	-	TGTGCCAGCAGCCCCCGGGGGGGGATGAACACTGAAGCTTTCTTT	CASSPRGGMNTEAFF
TRBJ2-5	-	TRBV11-3	-	TGTGCCAGCAGCTTAACCAAGGGAGAGACCCAGTACTTC	CASSLTKGETQYF
TRBJ2-7	TRBD1	TRBV6-2/TRBV6-3	-	TGTGCCAGCAGTTACTCGGGGACAGGGTGCGAGCAGTACTTC	CASSYSGTGCEQYF
TRBJ2-7	-	TRBV7-8	medium-sized	TGTGCCAGCAGCTTAGGCTCGACGTACGAGCAGTACTTC	CASSLGSTYEQYF
TRBJ2-5	-	TRBV11-2	-	TGTGCCAGCAGCCTTAGCCGGGGAGAGACCCAGTACTTC	CASSLSRGETQYF
TRBJ1-5	-	TRBV12-3/TRBV12-4	few	TGTGCCAGCAGTTACCTTAATAGCAATCAGCCCCAGCATTTT	CASSYLNSNQPQHF
TRBJ1-1	-	TRBV7-8	-	TGTGCCAGCAGCTCGATAGCGGGGAAGAACACTGAAGCTTTCTTT	CASSSIAGKNTEAFF
TRBJ2-3	-	TRBV20-1	-	TGCAGTGCTAGACCCCTTCCTATAGAGCGGTGTCCCACAGATACGCAGTATTTT	CSARPLPIERCPTDTQYF
TRBJ1-2	-	TRBV7-9	-	TGTGCCAGCAGCCCGGACAGAGGGGACTATGGCTACACCTTC	CASSPDRGDYGYTF
TRBJ2-1	TRBD1	TRBV5-1	once	TGCGCCAGCAGCTTGACCGGGACAGGGAACTACAATGAGCAGTTCTTC	CASSLTGTGNYNEQFF
TRBJ2-2	TRBD2	TRBV10-3	medium-sized	TGTGCCATCTCCGGCGGGGGAACCACCGGGGAGCTGTTTTTT	CAISGGGTTGELFF
TRBJ2-2	-	TRBV6-1	-	TGTGCCAGCACCCCAGTGTGGGCCCTCACCGGGAAGCTGTTTTTT	CASTPVWALTGKLFF
TRBJ2-1	TRBD2	TRBV7-2	-	TGTGCCAGCAGCTTAGGCTCCAGCGGGAGGTGGGGTGCCAATGAGCAGTTCTTC	CASSLGSSGRWGANEQFF
TRBJ2-1	TRBD1	TRBV7-8	few	TGTGCCAGCAGCTCCTATGGGGGTTACAGGGGATATGAGCAGTTCTTC	CASSSYGGYRGYEQFF
TRBJ2-1	-	TRBV20-1	few	TGCAGTGCTATGCCACCCGGAGGTAGAACCCGGTTCTTC	CSAMPPGGRTRFF
TRBJ1-1	TRBD1	TRBV10-1	few	TGCGCCAGCACCCCGGGACAGGGTCGGGGAGCTTTCTTT	CASTPGQGRGAFF
TRBJ2-3	-	TRBV11-2	-	TGTGCCAGCAGCTGGTCCGGCGGGATAAGGACAGATACGCAGTATTTT	CASSWSGGIRTDTQYF
TRBJ2-7	TRBD1	TRBV20-1	-	TGCAGTGCCCTCGACAGGGGTTCCGAGCAGTACTTC	CSALDRGSEQYF
TRBJ1-5	-	TRBV18	-	TGTGCCAGCTCACCACCGGGGACGAGAGTGGATCAGCCCCAGCATTTT	CASSPPGTRVDQPQHF
TRBJ2-3	TRBD2	TRBV9	-	TGTGCCAGCAGCGGTAGCGGGGTCGCAGATACGCAGTATTTT	CASSGSGVADTQYF
TRBJ1-5	-	TRBV20-1	-	TGCAGTGCTAGAGAACTATGGGGCAATCAGCCCCAGCATTTT	CSARELWGNQPQHF
TRBJ1-6	-	TRBV6-6	-	TGTGCCAGCAGTTACTCGGGCCGGGTCGGGGATTCACCCCTCCACTTT	CASSYSGRVGDSPLHF
TRBJ2-1	-	TRBV7-2	few	TGTGCCAGCAGCTTGAGCAAGGTTGAGAACAATGAGCAGTTCTTC	CASSLSKVENNEQFF
TRBJ2-7	-	TRBV2	-	TGTGCCAGCAGTGAATCCGGGGGTCTCCGGCAGTACTTC	CASSESGGLRQYF
TRBJ2-7	-	TRBV7-9	once	TGTGCCAGCAGCTTAGATACTGGGAACCTCTACGAGCAGTACTTC	CASSLDTGNLYEQYF
TRBJ2-4	-	TRBV15	few	TGTGCCACCAGCAGAGACAAGGGGGACGGCATTCAGTACTTC	CATSRDKGDGIQYF
TRBJ2-1	-	TRBV12-3/TRBV12-4	-	TGTGCCAGCAGTTTAGTTAATTTTGGCAATGAGCAGTTCTTC	CASSLVNFGNEQFF
TRBJ2-7	-	TRBV6-2/TRBV6-3	-	TGTGCCAGCAGTTTGGACGCTCCCTACGAGCAGTACTTC	CASSLDAPYEQYF
TRBJ1-1	-	TRBV6-1	few	TGTGCCAGCAGTGAAGGGGAAAACACTGAAGCTTTCTTT	CASSEGENTEAFF
TRBJ2-2	TRBD2	TRBV6-1	-	TGTGCCAGCAGCCGTACGGGAGGCCCCGGGGAGCTGTTTTTT	CASSRTGGPGELFF
TRBJ2-3	TRBD2	TRBV6-2/TRBV6-3	-	TGTGCCAGCATGTATGGACTAGCGGCGCGTGAGGGAGATACGCAGTATTTT	CASMYGLAAREGDTQYF